Listed below are T cell receptor beta chains from one sample, sequenced in a study of shared clonotypes between healthy human individuals. Libraries were prepared by immunoSEQ multiplex PCR; TCRdb keeps only in-frame clonotypes and omits some of them. The sample consists of over a million clones, 70% to 80% of them appearing once. The source material was memory CD4+ T cells from PBMCs. These receptor sequences come from a man between 18 and 35 years old in good health. Some clones in this sample may be carry-over from other donors' samples. Each CDR3 is given with its conserved first and last residue. The D gene is left open where the match is weak. The size entry is marked missing in some rows and otherwise reads once, few, many or a size class.

D gene,V gene,clone size,J gene,CDR3 DNA,CDR3 protein
-,TRBV7-2,-,TRBJ1-2,TGTGCCAGCAGCTCCCGGGACTATGGCTACACCTTC,CASSSRDYGYTF
-,TRBV29-1,-,TRBJ2-1,TGCAGCGCCGCCATAGGCCTAGCTAGCTCCTACAATGAGCAGTTCTTC,CSAAIGLASSYNEQFF
TRBD2,TRBV4-3,-,TRBJ2-1,TGCGCCAGCAGCCCACTTCGGGGGAGGGCCAATGAGCAGTTCTTC,CASSPLRGRANEQFF
-,TRBV19,-,TRBJ2-5,TGTGCCAGTAGTAGTGGATGGGGGGCGCCGGGACAAGAGACCCAGTACTTC,CASSSGWGAPGQETQYF
TRBD1,TRBV28,-,TRBJ1-2,TGTGCCAGCAGTCCCACCGGACAGGGGATCTATGGCTACACCTTC,CASSPTGQGIYGYTF
TRBD1,TRBV30,many,TRBJ1-1,TGTGCCTGGAGTGACCAAATGACAGGGGCTTTCTTT,CAWSDQMTGAFF
-,TRBV6-1,-,TRBJ1-2,TGTGCCAGCAGTGAAGATGGGTTCTATGGCTACACCTTC,CASSEDGFYGYTF
-,TRBV7-6,-,TRBJ1-5,TGTGCCAGCAGCTTAGCCAGGGAAGGGCCCCAGCATTTT,CASSLAREGPQHF
-,TRBV10-3,few,TRBJ1-1,TGTGCCATCAGTGAGACAGGGAGGTCGAACACTGAAGCTTTCTTT,CAISETGRSNTEAFF
-,TRBV5-1,-,TRBJ1-2,TGCGCCAGCAGCCACCCCTCGGGGGTTGGCTACACCTTC,CASSHPSGVGYTF
TRBD1,TRBV7-9,-,TRBJ2-6,TGTGCCAGCAGCGCAACAGGGGGTGCTGGGGCCAACGTCCTGACTTTC,CASSATGGAGANVLTF
-,TRBV27,-,TRBJ2-6,TGTGCCAGCAGTTTAATAGGGGTGACTGGGGCCAACGTCCTGACTTTC,CASSLIGVTGANVLTF
-,TRBV5-5,-,TRBJ2-7,TGTGCCAGCAGCTCCCAAGGGGCGTCCTACGAGCAGTACTTC,CASSSQGASYEQYF
-,TRBV29-1,few,TRBJ2-7,TGCAGCGTTGAAGAGGTAGGGGGGTACGAGCAGTACTTC,CSVEEVGGYEQYF
-,TRBV28,-,TRBJ1-4,TGTGCCAGCAGTCTAATCGGGACGTCTAATGAAAAACTGTTTTTT,CASSLIGTSNEKLFF
TRBD2,TRBV4-1,few,TRBJ2-2,TGCGCCAGCAGCCAAGAAAGGGGACTAGCGGACACCGGGGAGCTGTTTTTT,CASSQERGLADTGELFF
-,TRBV7-2,-,TRBJ2-5,TGTGCCAGCAGCCCAAGACACCAAGAGACCCAGTACTTC,CASSPRHQETQYF
-,TRBV28,-,TRBJ1-2,TGTGCCAGCAGCAGCCAGGAGAACTATGGCTACACCTTC,CASSSQENYGYTF
-,TRBV6-1,-,TRBJ2-7,TGTGCCAGCAGTGGGGACATTGGGGAGCAGTACTTC,CASSGDIGEQYF
-,TRBV5-1,-,TRBJ1-3,TGCGCCAGCAGAAAGGACGCAAGCTCTGGAAACACCATATATTTT,CASRKDASSGNTIYF
TRBD2,TRBV10-3,once,TRBJ2-7,TGTGCCATCGGGGCTAGCGGTACCTCCTACGAGCAGTACTTC,CAIGASGTSYEQYF
-,TRBV6-1,few,TRBJ1-2,TGTGCCAGCACCGTTTCCCAGGGGAACCATGGCTACACCTTC,CASTVSQGNHGYTF
-,TRBV4-2,few,TRBJ2-5,TGTGCCAGCACCCCTTCGGGGGAACAAGAGACCCAGTACTTC,CASTPSGEQETQYF
TRBD2,TRBV5-4,-,TRBJ2-7,TGTGCCAGCAGCCAGCGGGACGGTTCTTCTGAGCAGTACTTC,CASSQRDGSSEQYF
-,TRBV9,once,TRBJ2-7,TGTGCCAGCAGCGCCGGCGGGACCCCGGATTTCGAGCAGTACTTC,CASSAGGTPDFEQYF
-,TRBV5-4,once,TRBJ2-2,TGTGCCAGCAGCTTGGTTTGGGGGTCGAACACCGGGGAGCTGTTTTTT,CASSLVWGSNTGELFF
TRBD1,TRBV5-4,once,TRBJ1-1,TGTGCCAGCAGCTTGAGTCTAGGGGGCGATGATGAAGCTTTCTTT,CASSLSLGGDDEAFF
TRBD1,TRBV5-1,-,TRBJ2-7,TGCGCCAGCAGCTTGGCCGACGGACAGGGGGGCGAGCAGTACTTC,CASSLADGQGGEQYF
-,TRBV30,-,TRBJ1-2,TGTGCCTTCCTCCGCGGTGGCAGCTACACCTTC,CAFLRGGSYTF
TRBD1,TRBV5-1,-,TRBJ1-5,TGCGCCAGAAGAAACAGGGGAAATAGCAATCAGCCCCAGCATTTT,CARRNRGNSNQPQHF
TRBD1,TRBV10-1,-,TRBJ2-7,TGCGCCAGCAGTGAACAACAGGGGACCGAGCAGTACTTC,CASSEQQGTEQYF
TRBD2,TRBV6-1,few,TRBJ2-7,TGTGCCAGCATTACTAGCGGTAACTCCTACGAGCAGTACTTC,CASITSGNSYEQYF
TRBD1,TRBV5-1,few,TRBJ1-2,TGCGCCAGCAGCCTAGGGGGCGGGTATGGCTACACCTTC,CASSLGGGYGYTF
-,TRBV29-1,few,TRBJ1-1,TGCAGCGTTGCACCACTCAGGCAGAACACTGAAGCTTTCTTT,CSVAPLRQNTEAFF
TRBD2,TRBV28,-,TRBJ2-1,TGTGCCAGCAGTTCCAGTGCTAGCGGGCATTACAATGAGCAGTTCTTC,CASSSSASGHYNEQFF
TRBD1,TRBV28,-,TRBJ2-5,TGTGCCAGCAGTTTACCACAGGGGGCTCAAGAGACCCAGTACTTC,CASSLPQGAQETQYF
-,TRBV30,-,TRBJ1-1,TGTGCCGGGAGGGGGGTCGGAAACACTGAAGCTTTCTTT,CAGRGVGNTEAFF
-,TRBV6-1,-,TRBJ2-4,TGTGCCAGCAGTGACAGCGGCAGGGGAAACATTCAGTACTTC,CASSDSGRGNIQYF
TRBD2,TRBV7-9,-,TRBJ2-1,TGTGCCAGCAAAATAGCGGGAAACAATGAGCAGTTCTTC,CASKIAGNNEQFF
-,TRBV19,-,TRBJ2-3,TGTGCCAGTAGTTTCTCCGGGGGTTGGGCAGATACGCAGTATTTT,CASSFSGGWADTQYF
TRBD2,TRBV11-3,few,TRBJ2-2,TGTGCCAGCATCCTAGTTGACCCGGGACTAGCCAACGGGGAGCTGTTTTTT,CASILVDPGLANGELFF
-,TRBV20-1,-,TRBJ2-7,TGCAGTGCTTTCGGTGGCTACGAGCAGTACTTC,CSAFGGYEQYF
TRBD1,TRBV7-6,few,TRBJ2-1,TGTGCCAGCAGCACCGGACAGGGCTTGAATGAGCAGTTCTTC,CASSTGQGLNEQFF
TRBD1,TRBV6-4,many,TRBJ1-2,TGTGCCAGCAGTGACTCAAGTACAGGGGGTAAGGACTACACCTTC,CASSDSSTGGKDYTF
TRBD1,TRBV4-1,few,TRBJ2-7,TGCGCCAGCAGCCAAGAGTATACAGGGGCCTACGAGCAGTACTTC,CASSQEYTGAYEQYF
TRBD2,TRBV6-5,-,TRBJ2-7,TGTGCCAGCAGTCCTAGCGGGTCTACTACCTACGAGCAGTACTTC,CASSPSGSTTYEQYF
-,TRBV6-6,-,TRBJ1-3,TGTGCCAGCAGTTCGGCAGGGATCGCTGGAAACACCATATATTTT,CASSSAGIAGNTIYF
-,TRBV30,-,TRBJ1-6,TGTGCCTGGAGTGTATTGGGACCCCTCCACTTT,CAWSVLGPLHF
TRBD1,TRBV28,-,TRBJ2-4,TGTGCCAGCAGGCGGACAGGGGTTATCATTCAGTACTTC,CASRRTGVIIQYF